This TCR beta chain is drawn from a study of beta chain features in type 1 diabetes. As for this clone: Antigen: not known.

The V gene end was trimmed by 8 bases and the J gene end by 4 bases; junction bases not matched to a gene: 15. The CDR3 consists of 16 residues. The germline V gene encodes CDR1 MDHEN and CDR2 SYDVKM. A CD45RO/CCR7/CD25/CD127/CD95/CD27 panel sorted naive, central memory, regulatory and stem cell-like memory CD4+ cells. Investigators reverse transcribed all isolated RNA, so they sequenced expressed TCRB transcripts. Clones were sequenced by immunoSEQ multiplex PCR, and TCRdb holds only the in-frame ones, with some missing. The top ten hold around 0.031% of the sample, which has fewer than 250,000 clones, over 9.5% seen once. Findings and limits, study-wide: A greater similarity of naive, central memory and Treg TCRB repertoires was seen among patients than among healthy donors. VDJ junctions sequenced from type 1 diabetes patients showed fewer insertions and more deletions.

The V gene is TRBV28, the J gene TRBJ1-2; 8 nucleotides align to TRBD1. This TCR was recovered from a woman aged 18-29 years in good health. Sequencing was performed on naive CD4+ T cells from blood. CDR3 coding DNA: TGTGCCAGCGCCGGGACAGGTGCCACCCGAAGCTATGGCTACACCTTC. Residues: CASAGTGATRSYGYTF.